The rows below give T cell receptor beta chains drawn from one sample of a study of neurological immune-mediated disorders. TCRdb reprocessed the 5' RACE reads with MiXCR, giving one entry per CDR3 protein. The sample has around 90,000 distinct CDR3 sequences; under 15% are singletons. Specimen: PBMCs. These receptors all stem from a female donor with HTLV-1-associated myelopathy (HAM/TSP). The conserved cysteine and the conserved F or W are not part of the CDR3 here.

v_gene,CDR3aa
TRBV5-1,ASSLRDRGNYNEQF
TRBV20-1,SARATSGVEVTQY
TRBV20-1,SANAGALYEQY
TRBV7-9,ASSLAGTYTGELF
TRBV5-6,ASSLAIRTGPNQPQH
TRBV5-1,ASSLSPVRTGGYSYEQY
TRBV5-1,ASSWGDRNNNEQF
TRBV6-5,ASGLQFSGANVLT
TRBV29-1,SYGQYTEAF
TRBV15,ATSRGGTGELF
TRBV5-1,ASSLGGASTDTQY
TRBV5-6,ASSPSRHLEYEQY
TRBV5-1,ASSPDRVGGSPLH
TRBV7-9,ASSLRGGAGNEQF
TRBV24-1,VTTDSLGAQY
TRBV6-6,ASSPVEENTEAF
TRBV2,ASSEGTGGDSYEQY
TRBV7-9,ASSSRAAKNIQY
TRBV5-1,ASRPDPNQPQH
TRBV6-1,ASSVTQGPSNQPQH
TRBV15,ATGSGAGNTIY
TRBV12-3/TRBV12-4,ASSRLAGNYNEQF
TRBV9,ASSDRTYDEQF
TRBV5-1,ASSLSGRIQETQY
TRBV24-1,ATSDLRTGGTGELF
TRBV24-1,ATKGTDNTGELF
TRBV20-1,SARGTGGPNTEAF
TRBV7-3,ASSNLGSGKYGELF
TRBV5-1,ASSRGGAGQPQH
TRBV10-3,AISGQQGNSPLH
TRBV10-3,AISASGTSGGKQF
TRBV5-1,ATSPGYPSEEKLF
TRBV2,ASSGTQETQY
TRBV5-1,ASSRGQVGGELF
TRBV18,ASSVAGNTGELF
TRBV7-9,ASSAGTANEQF
TRBV6-5,ASSSSGQGTDTQY
TRBV3-1,ASSQQGAIEAF
TRBV9,ASSARRDRGVNTEAF
TRBV5-1,ASRTGVSAYEQY
TRBV7-2,ASSIGRDRLSDTQY
TRBV5-6,ASSGGAGAASNQPQH
TRBV3-1,ASSQGEAGNEQY
TRBV18,ASSPPGFVGPYEQY
TRBV5-1,ASSTDGRATNTEAF
TRBV5-1,ASSLFMGDGYT
TRBV27,ASSFREWNTEAF
TRBV6-6,ASRRQGTNTGELF
TRBV5-1,ASSLGSTSYEQY
TRBV5-1,ASSLGRGSRTSYEQY
TRBV28,ASSGGGVQYNEQF
TRBV29-1,SVEIFPNTIY
TRBV20-1,SAIPITGLAGDSYNEQF